These 24 T cell receptor beta chains were all obtained from the same sample, sequenced in a study of control samples from healthy donors and cancer patients. Repertoires were generated with immunoSEQ multiplex PCR, while TCRdb's copy carries only in-frame clones and drops some. This table holds some 150,000 clones, over 90% found once. The sample consisted of blood. These TCRs come from a man between 50 and 59 years old in good health.

This clone was detected once. V usage is TRBV7-9 and J usage is TRBJ2-1, with 9 bases that match TRBD2. CDR1 is SEHNR and CDR2 is FQNEAQ in the germline V gene (reference sequence). The ends lost 0 bases at V and 6 bases at J; junction bases unmatched: 9. The length of the CDR3 is 17 residues. In DNA, the CDR3 is TGTGCCAGCAGCTTAGCGAGTAACAGCGGGAGGAGCAATGAGCAGTTCTTC. Protein product: CASSLASNSGRSNEQFF.

The chain employs TRBV28 and TRBJ1-3; 10 bases are a match to TRBD1. CDR3 length: 15 amino acids. Germline V gives CDR1 MDHEN, CDR2 SYDVKM. V was clipped by 6 bases and J by 4 bases; unmatched bases: 6. Here the CDR3 DNA reads TGTGCCAGCAGCCGCACGACAGGGGGCGGAAACACCATATATTTT. It is translated as CASSRTTGGGNTIYF.

This clone was counted between two and nine times. The genes are TRBV5-4 and TRBJ2-7; 15 positions match TRBD2. Germline CDR1 is SGHNT and CDR2 is YYREEE (reference sequence). Unmatched junction bases numbered 2, after V lost 4 bases and J lost 3 bases. CDR3 size: 15 residues. The CDR3 reads CASSEGLAGGYEQYF. The CDR3 DNA is TGTGCCAGCAGCGAGGGACTAGCGGGAGGCTACGAGCAGTACTTC.

The genes are TRBV28 and TRBJ1-3, with a weak D call TRBD1 (5 bases). From germline, CDR1 is MDHEN and CDR2 SYDVKM. Trimming shortened V by 2 bases and J by 2 bases, and 13 bases separated the two germline ends. The CDR3 consists of 16 residues. In DNA form, the CDR3 reads TGTGCCAGCAGTTTAGAGCACAGGTCGACTGGAAACACCATATATTTT. Its translation is CASSLEHRSTGNTIYF.

The rearrangement uses TRBV18 and TRBJ2-7, with D possibly called TRBD1 or TRBD2 (5 bases each). V was cut by 3 bases and J by 1 base, with 13 bases left in between. The CDR3 consists of 15 residues. Germline lookup yields CDR1 KGHSH and CDR2 LQKENI. The CDR3 bases are TGTGCCAGCTCACCCACCGGGACGCCGTCCTACGAGCAGTACTTC. Its translation is CASSPTGTPSYEQYF.

The CDR3 sequence is CATAQGGPQETQYF. In DNA form, the CDR3 reads TGTGCTACAGCCCAGGGGGGACCCCAAGAGACCCAGTACTTC. This chain connects TRBV5-4 to TRBJ2-5; tentatively, D is TRBD1 (7 bases). The germline CDR1 and CDR2 sequences are SGHNT and YYREEE (reference sequence). The CDR3 spans 14 residues.

This clone was picked up one time. The CDR3 reads CASSARRGGELFF. The CDR3 DNA sequence: TGTGCCAGTAGTGCACGGCGAGGCGGGGAGCTGTTTTTT. The chain has TRBV19 and TRBJ2-2; D unclear. Germline CDR1 and CDR2: LNHDA and SQIVND (reference sequence). This CDR3 has 13 amino acids. V was cut by 5 bases and J by 7 bases, with 11 bases left in between. Looking up the rest from reference TRBV19 and TRBJ2-2 gives the full variable domain: DGGITQSPKYLFRKEGQNVTLSCEQNLNHDAMYWYRQDPGQGLRLIYYSQIVNDFQKGDIAEGYSVSREKKESFPLTVTSAQKNPTAFYLCASSARRGGELFFGEGSRLTVL.

The genes are TRBV6-1 and TRBJ2-7, with 7 bases lining up with TRBD1. CDR1 and CDR2 from the germline V gene are MNHNS and SASEGT. V lost 3 bases and J lost 0; bases outside the gene matches: 8. There are 16 residues in the CDR3. As DNA, the CDR3 is TGTGCCAGCAGTGACCCCACAGGGGTCCGCTCCTACGAGCAGTACTTC. Translating it yields CASSDPTGVRSYEQYF.

In nucleotides, the CDR3 is TGTGCCAGCAGCTTAGGCGGTGGGGGAGCGGAAGAGCAGTACTTC. Translated, it gives CASSLGGGGAEEQYF. The chain recombines TRBV7-6 with TRBJ2-7; D may match TRBD1 or TRBD2 (5 bases each). The CDR3 runs 15 residues. Germline lookup yields CDR1 SGHVS and CDR2 FNYEAQ. The V gene lost 1 base and the J gene lost 7 bases, with 17 bases spanning the gap.

The J gene is TRBJ1-5, the V gene TRBV11-2, with D unresolved. This CDR3 region has 13 residues. The V gene's germline CDR1 is SGHAT and CDR2 FQNNGV. Trimming pared 4 bases from V and 5 bases from J, leaving 9 bases between. CDR3 loop: CASSSSLDQPQHF. The CDR3 DNA reads TGTGCCAGCAGCTCATCGTTGGATCAGCCCCAGCATTTT.

The J gene is TRBJ1-1, the V gene TRBV27; 8 bases line up with TRBD1. The J segment lost 4 bases and the V segment lost 6 bases, leaving 10 bases of the junction unmatched. Germline V lookup: CDR1 MNHEY, CDR2 SMNVEV (reference sequence). The CDR3 covers 15 residues. The CDR3 reads CASRGQGLLFTEAFF. CDR3 DNA sequence: TGTGCCAGCAGAGGACAGGGTCTGTTGTTCACTGAAGCTTTCTTT.

This clone was counted only a few times. The chain combines TRBV5-1 with TRBJ1-6; D not certain. This CDR3 contains 15 residues. Per the germline V gene, CDR1 is SGHRS and CDR2 is YFSETQ. Trimming shortened V by 2 bases and J by 0 bases, and 6 bases separated the two germline ends. CDR3: CASSLQSSYNSPLHF. The CDR3 DNA follows: TGCGCCAGCAGCTTACAGAGCTCCTATAATTCACCCCTCCACTTT.

The chain carries TRBV5-1 and TRBJ2-1, with 9 nucleotides matching TRBD2. Germline values: CDR1 SGHRS, CDR2 YFSETQ. The CDR3 covers 14 residues. V dropped 0 bases and J dropped 5; count of bases not matched to a gene: 0. This chain's CDR3 is CASSLASGNNEQFF. CDR3 nucleotide sequence: TGCGCCAGCAGCTTGGCTAGCGGGAACAATGAGCAGTTCTTC. The whole variable domain, remainder taken from reference TRBV5-1 and TRBJ2-1, is KAGVTQTPRYLIKTRGQQVTLSCSPISGHRSVSWYQQTPGQGLQFLFEYFSETQRNKGNFPGRFSGRQFSNSRSEMNVSTLELGDSALYLCASSLASGNNEQFFGPGTRLTVL.

The chain joins TRBV5-1 to TRBJ2-1, with 13 bases identical to TRBD2. This CDR3 has 16 amino acids. V shed 4 bases and J 2 bases; nucleotides not matched to a gene: 3. Germline V gene data show CDR1 as SGHRS and CDR2 as YFSETQ. The CDR3 sequence is CASSPTSGRAYNEQFF. CDR3 nucleotides: TGCGCCAGCAGCCCTACTAGCGGGAGGGCCTACAATGAGCAGTTCTTC. Full variable domain (rest looked up from reference TRBV5-1 and TRBJ2-1): KAGVTQTPRYLIKTRGQQVTLSCSPISGHRSVSWYQQTPGQGLQFLFEYFSETQRNKGNFPGRFSGRQFSNSRSEMNVSTLELGDSALYLCASSPTSGRAYNEQFFGPGTRLTVL.

The V and J genes are TRBV10-1 and TRBJ2-7; 7 bases are shared with TRBD1. The CDR3 runs to 13 residues. Germline V gene lookup returns CDR1 WNHNN and CDR2 SYGVQD (reference sequence). Trimming at V came to 4 bases and at J to 3 bases, leaving 3 bases not matched to a gene. Here the CDR3 DNA reads TGCGCCAGCAGTGTTCACAGGGGCTACGAGCAGTACTTC. Residues: CASSVHRGYEQYF.

This clone came up once. V usage is TRBV5-1 and J usage is TRBJ2-2, with D possibly matching TRBD2 (6 bases). The V and J ends lost 3 bases and 1 base respectively, with 10 bases between them. CDR1 is SGHRS, CDR2 YFSETQ, per germline. The CDR3 runs 15 residues. The CDR3 nucleotides are TGCGCCAGCAGCTCTAGCGCCGGGAACACCGGGGAGCTGTTTTTT. Protein product: CASSSSAGNTGELFF.

V and J are TRBV7-9 and TRBJ1-5; the D is unclear. The CDR3 sequence is 13 residues long. CDR1 and CDR2 from the germline V gene are SEHNR and FQNEAQ (reference sequence). Trimming stripped 2 bases from V and 5 bases from J, with 7 bases between. CDR3 DNA sequence: TGTGCCAGCAGCTTAAGTCAGGATCAGCCCCAGCATTTT. Translating it yields CASSLSQDQPQHF.

As DNA, the CDR3 is TGTGCCAGCAGCCAGGGGAGTCCCTATAATTCACCCCTCCACTTT. Translating it yields CASSQGSPYNSPLHF. The chain uses TRBV28 and TRBJ1-6, with D maybe TRBD1 (6 bases). The germline V gene encodes CDR1 MDHEN and CDR2 SYDVKM. Trimming cost V 6 bases and J 2 bases, with 11 bases left between them. This CDR3 comprises 15 residues.

This clone occurred once. The chain couples TRBV28 to TRBJ2-4; D is ambiguous. The germline V and J ends were trimmed by 2 bases and 6 bases, with 5 bases remaining between them. Germline values: CDR1 MDHEN, CDR2 SYDVKM. This CDR3 has 12 residues. The CDR3 nucleotides are TGTGCCAGCAGTTTACAACTAAACATTCAGTACTTC. Protein: CASSLQLNIQYF.

This rearrangement joins TRBV18 to TRBJ1-1, with D hard to call. The CDR3 runs 13 residues. Trimming shortened V by 1 base and J by 1 base, and 4 bases separated the two germline ends. From germline, CDR1 is KGHSH and CDR2 LQKENI. The CDR3 is CASSPRENTEAFF. DNA of the CDR3: TGTGCCAGCTCACCACGTGAGAACACTGAAGCTTTCTTT.

As for this clone: Distinct nucleotide sequences in the sample also encode this CDR3. The rearrangement uses TRBV15 and TRBJ1-3; D gene ambiguous. V was shortened by 0 bases and J by 4 bases, with 10 bases between the two germline ends. The CDR3 covers 15 residues. Germline assignment: CDR1 LNHNV and CDR2 YYDKDF (reference sequence). CDR3 sequence: CATSREGISGNTIYF. CDR3 DNA: TGTGCCACCAGCAGAGAGGGGATTTCGGGAAACACCATATATTTT.

This clone was counted a single time. This chain links TRBV27 with TRBJ2-2, with 7 bases aligning to TRBD2. The CDR3 covers 15 residues. Germline lookup yields CDR1 MNHEY and CDR2 SMNVEV (reference sequence). With V trimmed by 7 bases and J by 5 bases, 10 bases remained unmatched. The CDR3 nucleotides read TGTGCCAGCAAAGCCGGAAGGGGAGGGACCGGGGAGCTGTTTTTT. Translating gives CASKAGRGGTGELFF.

The chain has TRBV6-5 and TRBJ2-7, with D possibly being TRBD2 (6 bases). This CDR3 region has 12 residues. From germline, CDR1 is MNHEY and CDR2 SVGAGI. The ends were cut back, 7 bases at V and 3 bases at J, with 10 bases in the middle. CDR3 sequence reads: CASTNGGYEQYF. In nucleotides, the CDR3 is TGTGCCAGCACGAACGGGGGCTACGAGCAGTACTTC.

The gene calls are TRBV28 and TRBJ2-1; 11 nucleotides line up with TRBD2. Per germline, CDR1 MDHEN and CDR2 SYDVKM. The V gene end was trimmed by 3 bases and the J gene end by 13 bases; junction bases not matched to a gene: 14. This CDR3 comprises 16 residues. DNA for the CDR3: TGTGCCAGCAGTTTGCCGCAACTAGCGGGAGAAGGTGGACAGTTCTTC. Translating gives CASSLPQLAGEGGQFF.